This T cell receptor beta chain was sequenced in a study of T cell responses to AZD1222 COVID-19 vaccine. The study, taken as a whole, reports: Across the whole spike, CD4 TCRs peaked at regions 160-218 and 743-854. Just a handful of AZD1222 recipients tested seropositive at baseline.

V trimming: 1 base; J trimming: 2 bases; junction bases outside the gene matches: 2. Germline V gene data show CDR1 as SGDLS and CDR2 as YYNGEE. The CDR3 covers 14 residues. Repertoires were generated with immunoSEQ multiplex PCR, while TCRdb's copy carries only in-frame clones and drops some. The data show 130,000 or so clones, about nine tenths seen once. As for this clone: Its antigen is currently unknown.

This TCR derives from an adult in good health. V usage is TRBV9 and J usage is TRBJ2-7, with 8 bases lining up with TRBD1. Sample: peripheral blood, taken on day 0 of AZD1222 vaccination. CDR3 sequence (DNA): TGTGCCAGCAGCGTACAGGGGGCAACCTACGAGCAGTACTTC. This codes for CASSVQGATYEQYF.